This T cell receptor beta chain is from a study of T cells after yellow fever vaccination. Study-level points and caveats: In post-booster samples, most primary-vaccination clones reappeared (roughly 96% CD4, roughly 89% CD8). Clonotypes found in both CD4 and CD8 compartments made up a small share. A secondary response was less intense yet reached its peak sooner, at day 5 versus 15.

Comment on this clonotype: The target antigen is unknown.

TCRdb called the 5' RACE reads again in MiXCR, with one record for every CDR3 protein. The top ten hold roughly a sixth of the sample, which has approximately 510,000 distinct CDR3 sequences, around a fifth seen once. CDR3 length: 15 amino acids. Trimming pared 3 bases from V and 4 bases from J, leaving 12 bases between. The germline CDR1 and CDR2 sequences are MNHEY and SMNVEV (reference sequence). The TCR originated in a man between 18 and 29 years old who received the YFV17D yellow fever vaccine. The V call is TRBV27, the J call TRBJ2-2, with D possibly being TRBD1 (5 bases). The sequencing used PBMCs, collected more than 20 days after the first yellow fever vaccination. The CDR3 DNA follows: TGTGCCAGCAGTTTTTATCAGGGCATCACCGGGGAGCTGTTTTTT. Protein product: CASSFYQGITGELFF.